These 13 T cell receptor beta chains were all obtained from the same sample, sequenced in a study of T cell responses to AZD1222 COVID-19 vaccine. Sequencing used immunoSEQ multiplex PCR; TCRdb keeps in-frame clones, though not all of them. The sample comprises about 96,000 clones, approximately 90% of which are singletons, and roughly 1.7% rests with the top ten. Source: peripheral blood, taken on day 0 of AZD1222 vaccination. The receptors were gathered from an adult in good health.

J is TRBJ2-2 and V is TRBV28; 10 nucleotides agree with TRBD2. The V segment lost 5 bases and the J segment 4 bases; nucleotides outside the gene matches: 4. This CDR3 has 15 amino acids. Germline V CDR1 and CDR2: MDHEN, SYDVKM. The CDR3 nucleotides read TGTGCCAGCAGTGGTTGGACTAGCGGCACCGGGGAGCTGTTTTTT. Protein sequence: CASSGWTSGTGELFF.

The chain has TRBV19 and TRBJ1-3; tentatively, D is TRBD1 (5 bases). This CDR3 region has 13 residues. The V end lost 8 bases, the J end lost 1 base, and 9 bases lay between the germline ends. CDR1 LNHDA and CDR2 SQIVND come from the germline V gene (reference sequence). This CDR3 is CASGDRSGNTIYF. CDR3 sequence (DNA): TGTGCCAGTGGCGACAGATCTGGAAACACCATATATTTT.

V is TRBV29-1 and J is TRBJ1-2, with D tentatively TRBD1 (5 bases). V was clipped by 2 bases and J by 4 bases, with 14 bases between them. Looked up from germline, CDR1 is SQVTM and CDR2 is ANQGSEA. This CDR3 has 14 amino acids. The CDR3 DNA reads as TGCAGCGTTGAAATTGGGGCACAAGGCTATGGCTACACCTTC. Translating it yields CSVEIGAQGYGYTF.

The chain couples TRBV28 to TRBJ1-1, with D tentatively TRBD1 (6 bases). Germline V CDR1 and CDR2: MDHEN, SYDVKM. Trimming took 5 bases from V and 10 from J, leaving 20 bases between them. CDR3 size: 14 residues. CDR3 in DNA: TGTGCCAGCAGTCTCTACGGGACAAGGCTCGGAGCTTTCTTT. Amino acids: CASSLYGTRLGAFF.

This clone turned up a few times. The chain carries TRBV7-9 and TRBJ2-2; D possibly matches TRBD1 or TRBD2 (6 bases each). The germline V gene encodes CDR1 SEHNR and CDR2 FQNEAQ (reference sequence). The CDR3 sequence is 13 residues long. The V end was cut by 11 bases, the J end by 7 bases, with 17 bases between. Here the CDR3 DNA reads TGTGCCTGTGGGTCCGGGGGCAGCGGGGAGCTGTTTTTT. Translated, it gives CACGSGGSGELFF.

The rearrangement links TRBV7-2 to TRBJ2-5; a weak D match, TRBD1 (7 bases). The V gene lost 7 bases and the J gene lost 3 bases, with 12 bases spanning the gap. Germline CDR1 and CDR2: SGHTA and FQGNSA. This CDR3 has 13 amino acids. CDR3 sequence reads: CASKSRGEETQYF. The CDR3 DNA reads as TGTGCCAGCAAAAGCAGGGGGGAAGAGACCCAGTACTTC.

In nucleotides, the CDR3 is TGTGCCAGCAGATTACAGGGGGGCTATGGCTACACCTTC. Encoded protein: CASRLQGGYGYTF. The V gene is TRBV2, the J gene TRBJ1-2; the match to TRBD1 covers 8 bases. V trimming: 6 bases; J trimming: 4 bases; junction bases outside the gene matches: 4. The germline gives CDR1 SNHLY, CDR2 FYNNEI. The CDR3 length is 13 residues.

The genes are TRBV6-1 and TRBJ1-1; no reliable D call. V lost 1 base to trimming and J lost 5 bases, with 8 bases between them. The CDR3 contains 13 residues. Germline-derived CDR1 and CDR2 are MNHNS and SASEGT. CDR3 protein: CASSEVGGTEAFF. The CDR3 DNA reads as TGTGCCAGCAGTGAAGTTGGAGGAACTGAAGCTTTCTTT.

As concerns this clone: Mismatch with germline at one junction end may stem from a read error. The DNA of the CDR3 is TGTGCCAGCAGTCAAGCTAACACTGAAGCTTTCTTT. Translating it yields CASSQANTEAFF. V is TRBV6-1 and J is TRBJ1-1; no reliable D call. Germline CDR1 MNHNS, CDR2 SASEGT. The CDR3 sequence is 12 residues long.

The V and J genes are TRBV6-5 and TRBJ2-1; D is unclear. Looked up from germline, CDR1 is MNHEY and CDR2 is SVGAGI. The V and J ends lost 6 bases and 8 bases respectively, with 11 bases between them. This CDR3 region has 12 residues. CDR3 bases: TGTGCCAGCAGCCGAACAGCCGATGAGCAGTTCTTC. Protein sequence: CASSRTADEQFF.

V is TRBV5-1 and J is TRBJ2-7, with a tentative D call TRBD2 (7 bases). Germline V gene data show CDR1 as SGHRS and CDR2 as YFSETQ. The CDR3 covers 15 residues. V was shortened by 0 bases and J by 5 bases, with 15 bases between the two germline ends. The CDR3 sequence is CASSLEGGAQHEQYF. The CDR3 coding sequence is TGCGCCAGCAGCTTGGAGGGGGGGGCGCAGCACGAGCAGTACTTC.

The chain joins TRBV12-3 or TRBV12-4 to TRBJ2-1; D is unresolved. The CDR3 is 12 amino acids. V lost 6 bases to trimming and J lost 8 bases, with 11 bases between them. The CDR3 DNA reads TGTGCCAGCAGACCCCCGTGGGATGAGCAGTTCTTC. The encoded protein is CASRPPWDEQFF.

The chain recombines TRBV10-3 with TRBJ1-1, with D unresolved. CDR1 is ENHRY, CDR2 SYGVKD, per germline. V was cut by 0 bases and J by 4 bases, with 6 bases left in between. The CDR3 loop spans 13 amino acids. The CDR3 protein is CAISESPSTEAFF. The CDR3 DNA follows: TGTGCCATCAGTGAGTCTCCCAGCACTGAAGCTTTCTTT.